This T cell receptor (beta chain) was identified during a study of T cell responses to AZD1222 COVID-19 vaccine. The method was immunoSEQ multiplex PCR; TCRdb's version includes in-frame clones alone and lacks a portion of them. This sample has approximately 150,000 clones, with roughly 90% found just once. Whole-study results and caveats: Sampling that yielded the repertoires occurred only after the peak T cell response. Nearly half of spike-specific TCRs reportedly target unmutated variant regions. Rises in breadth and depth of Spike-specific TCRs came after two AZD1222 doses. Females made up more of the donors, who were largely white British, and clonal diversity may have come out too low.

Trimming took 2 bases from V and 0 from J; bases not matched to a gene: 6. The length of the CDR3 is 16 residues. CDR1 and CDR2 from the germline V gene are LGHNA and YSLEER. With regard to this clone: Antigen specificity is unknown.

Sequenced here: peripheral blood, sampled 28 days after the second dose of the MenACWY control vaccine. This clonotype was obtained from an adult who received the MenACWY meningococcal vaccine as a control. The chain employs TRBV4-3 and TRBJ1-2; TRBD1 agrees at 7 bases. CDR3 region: CASSQSVGTANYGYTF. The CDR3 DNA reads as TGCGCCAGCAGCCAATCGGTTGGGACAGCTAACTATGGCTACACCTTC.